This T cell receptor beta chain stems from a study of CD8 T cells in Susac syndrome. Sequencing of TCR beta, carried out with a high-throughput approach, was applied to CD8+ and CD4+ T cells from the blood. The authors negatively isolated CD8+ and CD4+ T cells and FACS-enriched TEMRA cells. The RNA input was about 0.45 to 1 ug, and it was reverse transcribed with random hexamers. One entry per CDR3 protein, called by TCRdb with MiXCR from the immunoSEQ multiplex PCR reads. The top ten hold more than 0.15% of the sample, which has around 270,000 distinct CDR3 sequences, around 89% seen once. CDR1 and CDR2 from the germline V gene are LGHNA and YNFKEQ. The J segment lost 1 base and the V segment lost 0 bases, leaving 5 bases of the junction unmatched. The CDR3 is 16 amino acids.

The sample taken for sequencing was CD8+ T cells from PBMCs. This receptor was identified in a human donor with multiple sclerosis. The chain joins TRBV4-2 to TRBJ2-7; 8 bases line up with TRBD2. CDR3 coding DNA: TGTGCCAGCAGCCAAGAGGGGGCTAGCGGGTCCTACGAGCAGTACTTC. Amino acids: CASSQEGASGSYEQYF.